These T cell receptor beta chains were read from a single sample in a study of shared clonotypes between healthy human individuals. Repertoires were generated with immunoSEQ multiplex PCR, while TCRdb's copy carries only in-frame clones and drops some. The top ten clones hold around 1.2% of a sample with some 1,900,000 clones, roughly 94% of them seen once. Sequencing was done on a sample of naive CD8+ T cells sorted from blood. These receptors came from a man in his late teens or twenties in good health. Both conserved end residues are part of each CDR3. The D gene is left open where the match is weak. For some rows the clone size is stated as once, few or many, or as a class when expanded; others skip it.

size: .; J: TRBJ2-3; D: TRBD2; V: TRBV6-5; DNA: TGTGCCAGCAGGCTCGAGGGACTAGTAGAATCGGCGCAGTATTTT; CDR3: CASRLEGLVESAQYF
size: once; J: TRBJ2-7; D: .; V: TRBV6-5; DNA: TGTGCCAGCAGACTGACAGGAACCTACGAGCAGTACTTC; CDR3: CASRLTGTYEQYF
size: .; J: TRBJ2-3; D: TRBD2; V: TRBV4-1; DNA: TGCGCCAGCAGCCAAGATGCGACTAGCGGGAGCACAGATACGCAGTATTTT; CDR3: CASSQDATSGSTDTQYF
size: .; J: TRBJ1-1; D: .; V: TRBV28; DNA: TGTGCCAGCAGACCGACAGAGAGGAACACTGAAGCTTTCTTT; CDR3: CASRPTERNTEAFF
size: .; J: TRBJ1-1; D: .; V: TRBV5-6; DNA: TGTGCCAGCAGCTCCACCCCGGTTGAAGCTTTCTTT; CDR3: CASSSTPVEAFF
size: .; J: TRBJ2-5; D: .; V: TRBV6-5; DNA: TGTGCCAGCAGTCCGACTCCCCCCGGGACCCAGTACTTC; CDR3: CASSPTPPGTQYF
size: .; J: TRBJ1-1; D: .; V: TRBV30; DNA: TGTGCCTGGGATCGGAACACTGAAGCTTTCTTT; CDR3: CAWDRNTEAFF
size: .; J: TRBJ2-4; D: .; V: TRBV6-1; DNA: TGTGCCAGCAGCCCTCAGGGTTACATTCAGTACTTC; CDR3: CASSPQGYIQYF
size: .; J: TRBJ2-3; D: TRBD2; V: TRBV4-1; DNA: TGCGCCAGCAGCCGGCAAGCGGGGGGCACAGATACGCAGTATTTT; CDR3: CASSRQAGGTDTQYF
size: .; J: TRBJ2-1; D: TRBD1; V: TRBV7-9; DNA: TGTGCCAGCAGCCAGACAGGGCCATACAATGAGCAGTTCTTC; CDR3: CASSQTGPYNEQFF
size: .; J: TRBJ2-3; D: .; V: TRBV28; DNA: TGTGCCAGCAGTCCTCATATAGATACGCAGTATTTT; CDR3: CASSPHIDTQYF
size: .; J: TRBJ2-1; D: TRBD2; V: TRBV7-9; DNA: TGTGCCAGCAGCTCTCTAGCGGGAGTTTCCAATGAGCAGTTCTTC; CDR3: CASSSLAGVSNEQFF
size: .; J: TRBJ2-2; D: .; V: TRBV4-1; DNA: TGCGCCAGCAGCCAAGATCTGACGGGATCGGGGCCCGGGGAGCTGTTTTTT; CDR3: CASSQDLTGSGPGELFF
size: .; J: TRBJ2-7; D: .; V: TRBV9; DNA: TGTGCCAGCAGCGTAGAGGGAGGCGAGCAGTACTTC; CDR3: CASSVEGGEQYF
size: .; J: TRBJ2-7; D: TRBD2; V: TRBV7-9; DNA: TGTGCCAGCAGCTTAGAGGTAGCGGGGGGGACCTACGAGCAGTACTTC; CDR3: CASSLEVAGGTYEQYF
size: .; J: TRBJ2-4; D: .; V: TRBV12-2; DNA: TGTGCAAGTCCGCTAACCTCCAAAAACATTCAGTACTTC; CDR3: CASPLTSKNIQYF
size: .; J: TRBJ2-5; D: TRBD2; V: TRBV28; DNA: TGTGCCAGCAACGTTGGAGCGGGGGGGTTTTACCAAGAGACCCAGTACTTC; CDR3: CASNVGAGGFYQETQYF
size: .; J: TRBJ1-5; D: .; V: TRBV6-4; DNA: TGTGCCAGCAGTGACTGTTATGGCCGCAATCAGCCCCAGCATTTT; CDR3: CASSDCYGRNQPQHF
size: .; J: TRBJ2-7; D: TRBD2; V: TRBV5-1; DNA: TGCGCCAGCAGCTTGCCTAGCGGGGGTCTGAACTACGAGCAGTACTTC; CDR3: CASSLPSGGLNYEQYF